This T cell receptor beta chain was sequenced during a study of OX40 agonist ivuxolimab in advanced cancers. Study information: Cohort: around 79% men, mean age approximately 66, aged roughly 23 to 90. Study outcomes and limitations: Nonresponders, in some cases, also had low normalized T-cell clonal expansion. At 0.1 to 3.0 mg/kg and by week 6, CD4+ and CD8+ T cells in the blood had expanded clonally.

Sequencing used immunoSEQ multiplex PCR; TCRdb keeps in-frame clones, though not all of them. This table holds about 70,000 clones, around 90% found once. The germline V gene encodes CDR1 MNHEY and CDR2 SVGAGI. There are 15 residues in the CDR3. With 5 bases removed from V and 2 bases from J, the gap between germline ends came to 14 bases. About this clone itself: Its antigen is not identified.

The gene calls are TRBV6-5 and TRBJ2-3, with D perhaps matching TRBD1 (5 bases). Specimen: CD4+ or CD8+ T cells sorted from blood, collected in a trial of the OX40 agonist ivuxolimab. The source is an adult with an advanced solid tumor such as melanoma, head and neck, liver or kidney cancer. This chain's CDR3 is CASSPQGLPTDTQYF. CDR3 in DNA: TGTGCCAGCAGTCCCCAGGGCCTCCCCACAGATACGCAGTATTTT.